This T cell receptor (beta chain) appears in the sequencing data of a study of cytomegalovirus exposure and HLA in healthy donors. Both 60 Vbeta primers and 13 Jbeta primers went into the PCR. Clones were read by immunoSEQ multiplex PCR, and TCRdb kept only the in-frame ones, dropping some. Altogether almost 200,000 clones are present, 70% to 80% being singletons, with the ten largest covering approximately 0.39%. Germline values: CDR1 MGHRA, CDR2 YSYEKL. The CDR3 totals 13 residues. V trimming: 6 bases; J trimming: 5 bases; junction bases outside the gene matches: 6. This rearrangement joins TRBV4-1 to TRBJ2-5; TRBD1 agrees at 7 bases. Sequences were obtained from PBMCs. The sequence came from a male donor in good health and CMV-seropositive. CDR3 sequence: CASRGTEGETQYF. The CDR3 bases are TGCGCCAGCAGAGGGACAGAGGGGGAGACCCAGTACTTC.